The sequence of this T cell receptor beta chain was determined in a study of shared clonotypes between healthy human individuals. At the level of the study: Each donor had three CD4 naive, three CD4 memory, two CD8 naive and one CD8 memory plate. Findings and caveats of the study: The sole specimen, blood, was sampled, and tissue repertoires likely differ. Across subsets, estimated richness was generally greater for naive than for memory populations.

About this clone itself: Its antigen is still unknown.

Unmatched junction bases numbered 6, after V lost 5 bases and J lost 9 bases. The CDR3 contains 15 residues. Germline CDR1 reads SGHAT; CDR2 reads FQNNGV. Profiling relied on immunoSEQ multiplex PCR, and the TCRdb table lists in-frame clones only, not all of them. The sample has fewer than 850,000 clones, about 90% seen once. The V and J genes are TRBV11-2 and TRBJ2-1; TRBD2 matches 14 bases. Sequenced sample: memory CD8+ T cells from PBMCs. Subset: CD45RO+ cells pooled with CCR7-negative TemRA cells. The receptor's source is a man aged 18 to 29 in good health. Some clones in this sample may be carry-over from other donors' samples. CDR3 amino acids: CASSPTSGRVSEQFF. The DNA of the CDR3 is TGTGCCAGCAGCCCGACTAGCGGGAGGGTTAGTGAGCAGTTCTTC. Combining the CDR3 with reference TRBV11-2 and TRBJ2-1 gives the whole variable domain EAGVAQSPRYKIIEKRQSVAFWCNPISGHATLYWYQQILGQGPKLLIQFQNNGVVDDSQLPKDRFSAERLKGVDSTLKIQPAKLEDSAVYLCASSPTSGRVSEQFFGPGTRLTVL.